Sequencing of this T cell receptor (beta chain) was carried out in a study of blood T cell repertoires in COVID-19. Whole-study context: Acute and convalescent COVID-19 specimens originated in the United States, Italy and Spain. The cDNA or gDNA used as material had been derived from T cells, B-cell-depleted T cells, or PBMCs.

In the authors' workflow: Amplifying reference gene primers gave estimates of nucleated cell counts. Generated by immunoSEQ multiplex PCR, the TCRdb table keeps only in-frame clones and is missing some. Clonal size and the V and J genes are those of that table, whereas D and trimming came from the DNA. The repertoire has approximately 81,000 clones, 82% of them found once; the top ten carry about 6.9%. J gave up 3 bases and V 5 bases, and 4 bases lay outside the gene matches. Germline V lookup: CDR1 KGHSH, CDR2 LQKENI. The CDR3 extends over 13 amino acids. Sequencing used peripheral blood. This TCR came from a human donor in a cohort sampled during active COVID-19. This chain uses TRBV18 with TRBJ2-7; 7 bases line up with TRBD1. In DNA, the CDR3 is TGTGCCAGCTCAAAAGGGACAGACTACGAGCAGTACTTC. Amino acids: CASSKGTDYEQYF.